The clone carrying this T cell receptor (beta chain) was counted many times. The antigen is undetermined. This specimen belongs to a study of T cells in Graves' hyperthyroidism and ophthalmopathy. Study-level findings and limits: In simple terms, a model built on 13 V-J features told ophthalmopathy apart from stable hyperthyroidism.

Amplified TCR beta CDR3 regions derived from RNA transcripts. The HTBI primer set drove a first-round RT-PCR of the TCR CDR3. TCRdb recomputed calls from the multiplex PCR reads with MiXCR, one row per CDR3 protein. The table lists 300,000 to 450,000 distinct CDR3 sequences, under 15% of them singletons. Looked up from germline, CDR1 is MNHEY and CDR2 is SVGEGT. The J segment lost 1 base and the V segment lost 2 bases, leaving 2 bases of the junction unmatched. The CDR3 length is 16 residues. The chain links TRBV6-2 or TRBV6-3 to TRBJ2-2; TRBD2 aligns across 9 bases. Sequenced input: blood. The receptor was derived from a young woman with Graves' hyperthyroidism. DNA for the CDR3: TGTGCCAGCAGTTACGGACTAGCGCTGAACACCGGGGAGCTGTTTTTT. Amino acids: CASSYGLALNTGELFF.